This T cell receptor (beta chain) was recorded in a study of blood T cell repertoires in COVID-19. This clone came up a few times. The CDR3 extends over 15 amino acids. Only in-frame clones appear in the TCRdb table, and some are missing; sequencing was by immunoSEQ multiplex PCR. Of fewer than 450,000 clones in the sample, 90% were seen once. The sequence was collected from a man younger than 30 who had recovered from COVID-19. Sequenced input: PBMCs or T cells enriched from blood (not recorded which). The rearrangement links TRBV21-1 to TRBJ1-2; the D segment call TRBD1 is taken from the table without a DNA check. TRBV21-1 is a pseudogene locus. The CDR3 sequence is CASKSRHNTLYGYTF. CDR3 nucleotide sequence: TGTGCCAGCAAAAGCAGACACAACACTTTGTATGGCTACACCTTC.